A selection of T cell receptor beta chains follows, all from one sample in a study of blood T cell repertoires in COVID-19. Sequenced by immunoSEQ multiplex PCR; TCRdb stores in-frame clones only, minus some. The table has 60,000 to 75,000 clones, around 85% seen once. Sequencing was performed on peripheral blood. Source of these receptors: a woman between 50 and 59 years old with acute or convalescent COVID-19. The CDR3 runs from the conserved cysteine through the conserved F or W. A D gene is named only where the DNA matches it firmly. Some rows have no size entry. The others give once, few or many, or a class for an expanded clone.

CDR3 DNA: TGTGCCAGCAGCTTGGGACGGACAGGGGCCACTGAAGCTTTCTTT; CDR3 protein: CASSLGRTGATEAFF; V gene: TRBV5-4; D gene: TRBD1; J gene: TRBJ1-1; clone size: once
CDR3 DNA: TGTGCCAGCAGCTGGTCGCGGGAGGGTGAGCAGTTCTTC; CDR3 protein: CASSWSREGEQFF; V gene: TRBV6-4; D gene: TRBD2; J gene: TRBJ2-1; clone size: NA
CDR3 DNA: TGTGCCAGCAGCGCCCACACTAACGCTGAAGCTTTCTTT; CDR3 protein: CASSAHTNAEAFF; V gene: TRBV7-9; D gene: NA; J gene: TRBJ1-1; clone size: NA
CDR3 DNA: TGTGCCACCAGTAAAAAAGTCGGAGGAAATTCACCCCTCCACTTT; CDR3 protein: CATSKKVGGNSPLHF; V gene: TRBV15; D gene: NA; J gene: TRBJ1-6; clone size: few
CDR3 DNA: TGTGCCAGCAGTTTATTGGGGACAGGGATAAGCGGGAGGGCGAACGAGCAGTACTTC; CDR3 protein: CASSLLGTGISGRANEQYF; V gene: TRBV27; D gene: NA; J gene: TRBJ2-7; clone size: NA
CDR3 DNA: TGCGCCAGCAGCCGAAAGACGCAGGGGACAACTAATGAAAAACTGTTTTTT; CDR3 protein: CASSRKTQGTTNEKLFF; V gene: TRBV4-1; D gene: NA; J gene: TRBJ1-4; clone size: few
CDR3 DNA: TGTGCCAGCAGGCAGGGGGGAGAAGCTTTCTTT; CDR3 protein: CASRQGGEAFF; V gene: TRBV6-5; D gene: TRBD1; J gene: TRBJ1-1; clone size: NA
CDR3 DNA: TGTGCCAGCAGTGCGGGGAGCGAGCAGTACTTC; CDR3 protein: CASSAGSEQYF; V gene: TRBV2; D gene: NA; J gene: TRBJ2-7; clone size: NA
CDR3 DNA: TGTGCCAGCAGCGTAGAAGGAGCGGATGGCTACACCTTC; CDR3 protein: CASSVEGADGYTF; V gene: TRBV9; D gene: NA; J gene: TRBJ1-2; clone size: few
CDR3 DNA: TGTGCCAGCAGCACCTGGACAGATCCTGAAGCTTTCTTT; CDR3 protein: CASSTWTDPEAFF; V gene: TRBV11-1; D gene: NA; J gene: TRBJ1-1; clone size: NA
CDR3 DNA: TGTGCCAGAAGCCTACCCGCGGAGGCCCACTCTGGAAACACCATATATTTT; CDR3 protein: CARSLPAEAHSGNTIYF; V gene: TRBV7-5; D gene: NA; J gene: TRBJ1-3; clone size: NA
CDR3 DNA: TGTGCCAGCAGCCCTCATAGGAGACGGTCCTACGAGCAGTACTTC; CDR3 protein: CASSPHRRRSYEQYF; V gene: TRBV21-1; D gene: NA; J gene: TRBJ2-7; clone size: NA
CDR3 DNA: TGTGCCAGCAGTATTGCGGGGAAGCAGTTCTTC; CDR3 protein: CASSIAGKQFF; V gene: TRBV6-6; D gene: NA; J gene: TRBJ2-1; clone size: NA
CDR3 DNA: TGTGCCTCAGCCCGGGGTCACACTGAAGCTTTCTTT; CDR3 protein: CASARGHTEAFF; V gene: TRBV6-5; D gene: NA; J gene: TRBJ1-1; clone size: few
CDR3 DNA: TGTGCCAGCAGCTTTTCCGGGAGGTTTGAAAAACTGTTTTTT; CDR3 protein: CASSFSGRFEKLFF; V gene: TRBV7-2; D gene: NA; J gene: TRBJ1-4; clone size: NA
CDR3 DNA: TGCGCCAGCAGCCCAGGGGACAGGGACATCACTGAAGCTTTCTTT; CDR3 protein: CASSPGDRDITEAFF; V gene: TRBV4-1; D gene: TRBD1; J gene: TRBJ1-1; clone size: NA
CDR3 DNA: TGTGCCAGCAGCCGCGGACTAGCGGGGGGCCAAAACACCGGGGAGCTGTTTTTT; CDR3 protein: CASSRGLAGGQNTGELFF; V gene: TRBV11-2; D gene: TRBD2; J gene: TRBJ2-2; clone size: NA
CDR3 DNA: TGCGCCAGCAGCCAAGAGGCCCCAAAGAACACCGGGGAGCTGTTTTTT; CDR3 protein: CASSQEAPKNTGELFF; V gene: TRBV4-1; D gene: NA; J gene: TRBJ2-2; clone size: NA
CDR3 DNA: TGTGCCAGCATCCCCCGGGGAGCCGCAACTAATGAAAAACTGTTTTTT; CDR3 protein: CASIPRGAATNEKLFF; V gene: TRBV6-6; D gene: NA; J gene: TRBJ1-4; clone size: NA
CDR3 DNA: TGTGCCAGCACGAAGCACACTGAAGCTTTCTTT; CDR3 protein: CASTKHTEAFF; V gene: TRBV28; D gene: NA; J gene: TRBJ1-1; clone size: NA
CDR3 DNA: TGTGCCTGGAGTGTACTTTACACCGGGGAGCTGTTTTTT; CDR3 protein: CAWSVLYTGELFF; V gene: TRBV30; D gene: NA; J gene: TRBJ2-2; clone size: NA
CDR3 DNA: TGTGCCAGCAGTGATATAACGCGGGGGGAGGAGACCCAGTACTTC; CDR3 protein: CASSDITRGEETQYF; V gene: TRBV25-1; D gene: TRBD2; J gene: TRBJ2-5; clone size: few
CDR3 DNA: TGTGCCAGCAGTTGGACTAGCGGGAGGGCCGGGGAGACCCAGTACTTC; CDR3 protein: CASSWTSGRAGETQYF; V gene: TRBV2; D gene: TRBD2; J gene: TRBJ2-5; clone size: NA
CDR3 DNA: TGTGCCAGCAGTGAAGGGGGAGACAGGGGAGGGGCTGTCCAGTACTTC; CDR3 protein: CASSEGGDRGGAVQYF; V gene: TRBV6-1; D gene: NA; J gene: TRBJ2-5; clone size: NA
CDR3 DNA: TGCGCCAGCAGCACCGGGACTAGCAGCGTTCCCGGTGAGAATGAGCAGTTCTTC; CDR3 protein: CASSTGTSSVPGENEQFF; V gene: TRBV5-1; D gene: TRBD2; J gene: TRBJ2-1; clone size: NA
CDR3 DNA: TGTGCCAGCCGTTTTGAACAGCTCAATCAGCCCCAGCATTTT; CDR3 protein: CASRFEQLNQPQHF; V gene: TRBV28; D gene: NA; J gene: TRBJ1-5; clone size: few
CDR3 DNA: TGCAGTGCTAGTGTATTTACGGGGAATGAGCAGTTCTTC; CDR3 protein: CSASVFTGNEQFF; V gene: TRBV20-1; D gene: NA; J gene: TRBJ2-1; clone size: few
CDR3 DNA: TGTGCCAGCAGTCCCGGAAGGCCAGGCGAAAAACTGTTTTTT; CDR3 protein: CASSPGRPGEKLFF; V gene: TRBV27; D gene: NA; J gene: TRBJ1-4; clone size: NA
CDR3 DNA: TGCGCCAGCAGCCAAAGGGACAGGGCCTTCGAGCAGTACTTC; CDR3 protein: CASSQRDRAFEQYF; V gene: TRBV4-1; D gene: TRBD1; J gene: TRBJ2-7; clone size: NA
CDR3 DNA: TGCGCCAGCAGCCAGACTAGGAGCTCCTACAATGAGCAGTTCTTC; CDR3 protein: CASSQTRSSYNEQFF; V gene: TRBV5-1; D gene: NA; J gene: TRBJ2-1; clone size: NA
CDR3 DNA: TGTGCCAGCAGCCAAGCGGAGCGGGGGACAGGGGAGACCCAGTACTTC; CDR3 protein: CASSQAERGTGETQYF; V gene: TRBV14; D gene: NA; J gene: TRBJ2-5; clone size: NA
CDR3 DNA: TGTGCCAGCAGCTTCGGAGCCCCTAGCACAGATACGCAGTATTTT; CDR3 protein: CASSFGAPSTDTQYF; V gene: TRBV7-2; D gene: NA; J gene: TRBJ2-3; clone size: NA
CDR3 DNA: TGTGCCAGCAGCCCTAGGGGCAAAAAAAATGAAAAACTGTTTTTT; CDR3 protein: CASSPRGKKNEKLFF; V gene: TRBV7-2; D gene: NA; J gene: TRBJ1-4; clone size: NA
CDR3 DNA: TGTGCCAGCAGCCTAGCGAGCGATTCTTTAGGTTCTAGCACAGATACGCAGTATTTT; CDR3 protein: CASSLASDSLGSSTDTQYF; V gene: TRBV7-2; D gene: NA; J gene: TRBJ2-3; clone size: NA
CDR3 DNA: TGTGCCAGCAGTGAAGGCCGACAGATCTATGGCTACACCTTC; CDR3 protein: CASSEGRQIYGYTF; V gene: TRBV2; D gene: NA; J gene: TRBJ1-2; clone size: NA
CDR3 DNA: TGCAGTGCTAGTGGGCGGGATCAGCAGTACTTC; CDR3 protein: CSASGRDQQYF; V gene: TRBV20-1; D gene: NA; J gene: TRBJ2-7; clone size: NA
CDR3 DNA: TGTGCCTGGAGGGGAGGGGGAGGGCCCTTCAATGAGCAGTTCTTC; CDR3 protein: CAWRGGGGPFNEQFF; V gene: TRBV30; D gene: NA; J gene: TRBJ2-1; clone size: NA
CDR3 DNA: TGTGCCAGCTCGGAGGGAACCTACAATGAGCAGTTCTTC; CDR3 protein: CASSEGTYNEQFF; V gene: TRBV28; D gene: NA; J gene: TRBJ2-1; clone size: NA
CDR3 DNA: TGTGCCACCTCGGGAACGAAGGAAAAACTGTTTTTT; CDR3 protein: CATSGTKEKLFF; V gene: TRBV2; D gene: NA; J gene: TRBJ1-4; clone size: NA
CDR3 DNA: TGCGCCAGCAGCCAAGGGACAGGGTTTGACTACACCTTC; CDR3 protein: CASSQGTGFDYTF; V gene: TRBV4-3; D gene: TRBD1; J gene: TRBJ1-2; clone size: few
CDR3 DNA: TGTGCCAGCAGCCACGCACAGGCCTACGAGCAGTACTTC; CDR3 protein: CASSHAQAYEQYF; V gene: TRBV3-1/TRBV3-2; D gene: NA; J gene: TRBJ2-7; clone size: NA